This T cell receptor (beta chain) originates from a study of beta chain features in type 1 diabetes. Findings and caveats of the study: PCR, the amplification step, might favor shorter templates, equally in patients and controls. Naive, central memory and Treg TCRB repertoires appeared more alike in patients than in healthy donors.

CDR3 size: 16 residues. Germline loops: CDR1 MNHEY, CDR2 SMNVEV (reference sequence). V lost 5 bases to trimming and J lost 1 base; unmatched junction nucleotides: 8. Since all of the isolated RNA was reverse transcribed, expressed TCRB transcripts were what got sequenced. Repertoires were generated with immunoSEQ multiplex PCR, while TCRdb's copy carries only in-frame clones and drops some. Of roughly 400,000 clones in the sample, approximately 15% were seen once. This clone was counted a single time. Its specificity is not known. Via CD45RO/CCR7/CD25/CD127/CD95/CD27, cells of the CD4+ naive, central memory, regulatory and stem cell-like memory subsets were sorted.

What was sequenced was naive CD4+ T cells from blood. The chain recombines TRBV27 with TRBJ2-5; 9 bases map to TRBD1. This receptor was identified in a man aged 30-40 years in good health. The CDR3 sequence: CASSLTTGQGQETQYF. The CDR3 nucleotides read TGTGCCAGCAGTCTGACCACGGGACAGGGCCAAGAGACCCAGTACTTC.